These 17 T cell receptor beta chains were sequenced from one sample in a study of cytomegalovirus exposure and HLA in healthy donors. The primer mix had 60 Vbeta and 13 Jbeta primers. Libraries were prepared by immunoSEQ multiplex PCR; TCRdb keeps only in-frame clonotypes and omits some of them. Here the sample table reports fewer than 200,000 clones. Sequences were obtained from PBMCs. The origin of the receptors is a woman aged 60-75 years in good health and CMV-seronegative.

This chain uses TRBV7-9 with TRBJ2-5; D is possibly TRBD1 (5 bases). Trimming removed 5 bases from V and 3 bases from J, with 16 bases in between. The CDR3 totals 15 residues. Germline values: CDR1 SEHNR, CDR2 FQNEAQ (reference sequence). CDR3 in DNA: TGTGCCAGCAGCCCCAGGGTCCCCAGGGAAGAGACCCAGTACTTC. Its translation is CASSPRVPREETQYF.

The chain has TRBV7-8 and TRBJ2-7; 7 nucleotides agree with TRBD1. The germline V gene has CDR1 SGHVS and CDR2 FQNEAQ. The CDR3 totals 15 residues. V lost 4 bases, J lost 2 bases, and 8 bases stayed unmatched. The CDR3 spells CASSSYGQAPYEQYF. In nucleotides, the CDR3 is TGTGCCAGCAGCTCTTACGGACAGGCCCCCTACGAGCAGTACTTC. The full variable domain, completed using reference TRBV7-8 and TRBJ2-7, is GAGVSQSPRYKVAKRGQDVALRCDPISGHVSLFWYQQALGQGPEFLTYFQNEAQLDKSGLPSDRFFAERPEGSVSTLKIQRTQQEDSAVYLCASSSYGQAPYEQYFGPGTRLTVT.

V is TRBV4-1 and J is TRBJ2-5; 14 bases agree with TRBD2. Per the germline V gene, CDR1 is MGHRA and CDR2 is YSYEKL. This CDR3 comprises 19 residues. V lost 4 bases to trimming and J lost 2 bases; unmatched junction nucleotides: 12. The CDR3 sequence: CASSPKRLAGGPGQETQYF. The CDR3 DNA sequence: TGCGCCAGCAGCCCTAAACGACTAGCGGGGGGGCCGGGGCAAGAGACCCAGTACTTC.

The chain recombines TRBV30 with TRBJ1-2, with 12 nucleotides matching TRBD1. The CDR3 totals 16 residues. After removal of 2 bases from V and 0 bases from J, the junction contained 4 bases not matched to a gene. Looked up from germline, CDR1 is GTSNPN and CDR2 is SVGIG (reference sequence). CDR3 sequence: CAWSRDRGPANYGYTF. Written as DNA, the CDR3 is TGTGCCTGGAGTCGGGACAGGGGGCCAGCTAACTATGGCTACACCTTC.

The chain is built from TRBV5-4 and TRBJ1-3; TRBD1 agrees at 7 bases. Per germline, CDR1 SGHNT and CDR2 YYREEE (reference sequence). Trimming removed 4 bases from V and 1 base from J; junction bases left unmatched: 2. The CDR3 totals 14 residues. CDR3 nucleotide sequence: TGTGCCAGCAGCCAGACAGGGTCTGGAAACACCATATATTTT. This codes for CASSQTGSGNTIYF.

The genes are TRBV27 and TRBJ2-7; 9 nucleotides agree with TRBD1. Germline V lookup: CDR1 MNHEY, CDR2 SMNVEV (reference sequence). The CDR3 consists of 17 residues. With 5 bases clipped from V and 0 bases from J, the junction kept 11 bases outside the gene matches. In DNA, the CDR3 is TGTGCCAGCAGTCCCGTAGTGGGACAGGGCTACTCCTACGAGCAGTACTTC. It is translated as CASSPVVGQGYSYEQYF.

This chain uses TRBV7-9 with TRBJ2-7; 9 nucleotides line up with TRBD2. Germline V gene sequence: CDR1 SEHNR, CDR2 FQNEAQ (reference sequence). This CDR3 has 15 residues. After removal of 3 bases from V and 5 bases from J, the junction contained 8 bases not matched to a gene. CDR3 in amino acids: CASSFTGGGADEQYF. The CDR3 DNA is TGTGCCAGCAGCTTCACAGGCGGGGGGGCAGACGAGCAGTACTTC.

The CDR3 here is CASSLGLAGNEQFF. CDR3 nucleotides: TGTGCCAGCAGCTTAGGGCTAGCTGGCAATGAGCAGTTCTTC. The chain has TRBV11-3 and TRBJ2-1, with a tentative D call TRBD2 (5 bases). Trimming pared 1 base from V and 6 bases from J, leaving 10 bases between. Germline loops: CDR1 SGHNT, CDR2 YENEEA. This CDR3 is built from 14 residues.

The chain employs TRBV19 and TRBJ2-7; TRBD1 matches 10 bases. This CDR3 is 15 amino acids long. Germline CDR1 reads LNHDA; CDR2 reads SQIVND (reference sequence). V was clipped by 8 bases and J by 3 bases; unmatched bases: 10. CDR3 region: CASQEVWTGGYEQYF. The DNA for the CDR3 is TGTGCCAGTCAGGAGGTTTGGACAGGGGGCTACGAGCAGTACTTC.

This chain joins TRBV7-9 and TRBJ2-7; tentative D call: TRBD2 (5 bases). V was trimmed by 3 bases and J by 0 bases, leaving 12 bases between them. The CDR3 spans 15 residues. CDR1 is SEHNR and CDR2 is FQNEAQ in the germline V gene (reference sequence). CDR3 nucleotides: TGTGCCAGCAGCTTCGTCGGGGAGAGCTCCTACGAGCAGTACTTC. Translating it yields CASSFVGESSYEQYF.

The chain uses TRBV2 and TRBJ1-2; D not certain. Germline values: CDR1 SNHLY, CDR2 FYNNEI. Trimming left V 4 bases short and J 8 bases short, with 8 bases between. CDR3 length: 11 residues. The CDR3 DNA sequence: TGTGCCAGCAGTGGATCGACAGGCTACACCTTC. Encoded protein: CASSGSTGYTF.

The chain is built from TRBV9 and TRBJ2-3, with a tentative D call TRBD1 (6 bases). V lost 4 bases and J lost 0, with 12 bases in between. Looked up from germline, CDR1 is SGDLS and CDR2 is YYNGEE. The CDR3 contains 15 residues. This CDR3 reads CASSPRTASTDTQYF. The CDR3 bases are TGTGCCAGCAGCCCAAGGACAGCGAGCACAGATACGCAGTATTTT. The complete variable domain, with remaining parts taken from reference TRBV9 and TRBJ2-3, reads DSGVTQTPKHLITATGQRVTLRCSPRSGDLSVYWYQQSLDQGLQFLIQYYNGEERAKGNILERFSAQQFPDLHSELNLSSLELGDSALYFCASSPRTASTDTQYFGPGTRLTVL.

The chain links TRBV15 to TRBJ2-2; TRBD2 might be the D (6 bases). CDR3 length: 15 residues. The V and J ends lost 5 bases and 6 bases respectively, with 16 bases between them. CDR1 LNHNV and CDR2 YYDKDF come from the germline V gene (reference sequence). CDR3 in DNA: TGTGCCACCAGCCCTCTTGGGGGAGGTTCCGGGGAGCTGTTTTTT. This gives the protein CATSPLGGGSGELFF.

The V gene is TRBV4-1, the J gene TRBJ1-2, with D possibly TRBD1 on 6 matching bases. Between the trimmed V and J ends, which lost 4 bases and 2 bases, there was a span of 14 bases. This CDR3 is built from 15 residues. The germline gives CDR1 MGHRA, CDR2 YSYEKL. The CDR3 region is CASSRTGTQNYGYTF. The CDR3 bases are TGCGCCAGCAGCCGAACAGGGACGCAGAACTATGGCTACACCTTC.

This chain joins TRBV4-2 and TRBJ2-5; 10 positions match TRBD2. Germline CDR1 LGHNA, CDR2 YNFKEQ. This CDR3 comprises 13 residues. With 3 bases clipped from V and 5 bases from J, the junction kept 0 bases outside the gene matches. This CDR3 reads CASSQGLAETQYF. DNA for the CDR3: TGTGCCAGCAGCCAGGGACTAGCGGAGACCCAGTACTTC.

The rearrangement links TRBV7-6 to TRBJ2-7, with 10 bases that match TRBD1. Germline-derived CDR1 and CDR2 are SGHVS and FNYEAQ. The length of the CDR3 is 15 residues. Unmatched junction bases numbered 7, after V lost 4 bases and J lost 4 bases. This CDR3 reads CASSSGQGEKYEQYF. The DNA for the CDR3 is TGTGCCAGCAGCTCCGGACAGGGGGAAAAATACGAGCAGTACTTC. The full variable domain, its missing parts supplied by reference TRBV7-6 and TRBJ2-7, is GAGVSQSPRYKVTKRGQDVALRCDPISGHVSLYWYRQALGQGPEFLTYFNYEAQQDKSGLPNDRFSAERPEGSISTLTIQRTEQRDSAMYRCASSSGQGEKYEQYFGPGTRLTVT.

On this clone itself: The sample carries other DNA sequences with the same CDR3. This chain uses TRBV27 with TRBJ2-7, with 9 nucleotides matching TRBD1. The CDR3 length is 13 residues. Germline CDR1 is MNHEY and CDR2 is SMNVEV (reference sequence). The V segment lost 5 bases and the J segment 2 bases; nucleotides outside the gene matches: 1. CDR3 DNA sequence: TGTGCCAGCAGTCGACAGGGGGCCTACGAGCAGTACTTC. Translating it yields CASSRQGAYEQYF.